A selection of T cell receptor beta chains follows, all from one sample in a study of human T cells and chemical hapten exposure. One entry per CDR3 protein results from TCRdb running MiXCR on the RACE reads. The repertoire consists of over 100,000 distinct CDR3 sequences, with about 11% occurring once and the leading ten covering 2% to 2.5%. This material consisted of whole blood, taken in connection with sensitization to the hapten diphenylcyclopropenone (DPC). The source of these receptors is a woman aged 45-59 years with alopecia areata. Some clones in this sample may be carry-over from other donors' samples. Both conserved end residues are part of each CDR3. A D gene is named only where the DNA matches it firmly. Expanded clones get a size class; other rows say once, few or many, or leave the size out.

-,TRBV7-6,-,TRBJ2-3,CASSLSPAPRAEDTQYF,TGTGCCAGCAGCTTATCTCCCGCCCCGCGGGCCGAAGATACGCAGTATTTT
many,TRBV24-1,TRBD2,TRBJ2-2,CATSPGLGADGELFF,TGTGCCACCAGTCCGGGACTAGGTGCGGACGGGGAGCTGTTTTTT
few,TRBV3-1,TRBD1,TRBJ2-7,CASSSDRGHEQYF,TGTGCCAGCAGTTCCGACAGGGGCCACGAGCAGTACTTC
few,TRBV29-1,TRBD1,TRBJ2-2,CSVRTGDTGELFF,TGCAGCGTTCGGACAGGGGACACCGGGGAGCTGTTTTTT
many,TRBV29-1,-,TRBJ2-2,CSVDKGQQTGELFF,TGCAGCGTTGATAAAGGACAGCAAACCGGGGAGCTGTTTTTT
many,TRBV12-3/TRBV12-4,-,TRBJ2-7,CASSLNGGIDEQYF,TGTGCCAGCAGTTTGAATGGGGGAATCGACGAGCAGTACTTC
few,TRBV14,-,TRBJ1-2,CASSQGRIYGYTF,TGTGCCAGCAGCCAGGGGAGGATCTATGGCTACACCTTC
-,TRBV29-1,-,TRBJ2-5,CSARQIQETQYF,TGCAGCGCCCGACAGATCCAAGAGACCCAGTACTTC
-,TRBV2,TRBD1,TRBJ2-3,CASREQGSASTDTQYF,TGTGCCAGCAGGGAACAGGGGTCTGCTAGCACAGATACGCAGTATTTT
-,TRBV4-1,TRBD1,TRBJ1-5,CASSQDRDLNQPQHF,TGCGCCAGCAGCCAGGACAGGGACCTCAATCAGCCCCAGCATTTT
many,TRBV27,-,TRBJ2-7,CASSFGSAYEQYF,TGTGCCAGCAGTTTTGGCTCAGCCTACGAGCAGTACTTC
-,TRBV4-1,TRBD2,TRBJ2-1,CASSQDTAGGLLRNEQFF,TGCGCCAGCAGCCAAGATACAGCGGGAGGGCTTCTCCGCAATGAGCAGTTCTTC
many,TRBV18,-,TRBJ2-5,CASSVSGPQETQYF,TGTGCCAGCTCAGTGTCCGGGCCTCAAGAGACCCAGTACTTC
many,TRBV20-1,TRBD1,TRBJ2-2,CSATQGANTGELFF,TGCAGTGCAACTCAGGGGGCGAACACCGGGGAGCTGTTTTTT
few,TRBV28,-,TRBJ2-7,CASSFQSSSYEQYF,TGTGCCAGCAGTTTTCAGTCGAGCTCCTACGAGCAGTACTTC
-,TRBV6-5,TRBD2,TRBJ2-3,CASTPSGREGDTQYF,TGTGCCAGCACCCCCAGCGGGAGGGAAGGAGATACGCAGTATTTT
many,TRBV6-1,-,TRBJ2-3,CATLTRDSFTDTQYF,TGTGCCACCCTAACTCGGGATTCTTTCACAGATACGCAGTATTTT
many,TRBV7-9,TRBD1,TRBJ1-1,CASSPRQGALRNTEAFF,TGTGCCAGCAGCCCGCGACAGGGGGCTCTGCGGAACACTGAAGCTTTCTTT
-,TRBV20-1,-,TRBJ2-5,CSASGEWTPQVETQYF,TGCAGTGCTAGTGGGGAATGGACTCCCCAGGTAGAGACCCAGTACTTC
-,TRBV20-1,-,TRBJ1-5,CSASQGGNQPQHF,TGCAGTGCTAGTCAGGGCGGTAATCAGCCCCAGCATTTT